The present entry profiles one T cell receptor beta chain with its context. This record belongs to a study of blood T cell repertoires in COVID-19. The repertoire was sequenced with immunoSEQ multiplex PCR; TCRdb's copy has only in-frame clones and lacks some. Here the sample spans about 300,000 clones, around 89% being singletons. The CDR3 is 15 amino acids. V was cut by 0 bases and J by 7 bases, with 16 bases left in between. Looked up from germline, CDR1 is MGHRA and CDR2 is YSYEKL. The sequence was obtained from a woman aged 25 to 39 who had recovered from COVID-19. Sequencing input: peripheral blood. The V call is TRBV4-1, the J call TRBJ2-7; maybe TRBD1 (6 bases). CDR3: CASSQEGALRGEQYF. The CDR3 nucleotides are TGCGCCAGCAGCCAAGAGGGAGCTCTCAGGGGAGAGCAGTACTTC.